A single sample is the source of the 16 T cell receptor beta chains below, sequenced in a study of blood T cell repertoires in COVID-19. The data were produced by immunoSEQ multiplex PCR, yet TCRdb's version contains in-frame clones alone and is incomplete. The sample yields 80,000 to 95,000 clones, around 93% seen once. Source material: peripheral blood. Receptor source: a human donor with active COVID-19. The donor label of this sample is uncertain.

CDR3 sequence: CASSLVRTRLEQFF. CDR3 sequence (DNA): TGTGCCAGCAGCTTAGTGCGGACTAGACTTGAGCAGTTCTTC. The chain recombines TRBV11-2 with TRBJ2-1, with TRBD2 matching 7 bases. From germline, CDR1 is SGHAT and CDR2 FQNNGV. V shed 1 base, J shed 9 bases, and the junction held 6 bases outside the gene matches. The CDR3 is 14 amino acids.

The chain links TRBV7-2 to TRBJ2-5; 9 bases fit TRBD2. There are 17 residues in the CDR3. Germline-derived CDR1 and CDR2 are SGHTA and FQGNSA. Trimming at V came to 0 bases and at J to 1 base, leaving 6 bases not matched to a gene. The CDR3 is CASSLAGLAQLQETQYF. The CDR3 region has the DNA TGTGCCAGCAGCTTAGCGGGACTAGCCCAACTCCAAGAGACCCAGTACTTC. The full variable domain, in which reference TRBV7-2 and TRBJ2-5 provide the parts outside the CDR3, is GAGVSQSPSNKVTEKGKDVELRCDPISGHTALYWYRQSLGQGLEFLIYFQGNSAPDKSGLPSDRFSAERTGGSVSTLTIQRTQQEDSAVYLCASSLAGLAQLQETQYFGPGTRLLVL.

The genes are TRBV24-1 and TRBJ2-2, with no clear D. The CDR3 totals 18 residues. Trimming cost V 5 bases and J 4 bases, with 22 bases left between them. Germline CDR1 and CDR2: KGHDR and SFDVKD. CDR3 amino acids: CATSGPSQTMRGTGELFF. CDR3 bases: TGTGCCACCAGTGGGCCATCCCAGACCATGCGAGGCACCGGGGAGCTGTTTTTT.

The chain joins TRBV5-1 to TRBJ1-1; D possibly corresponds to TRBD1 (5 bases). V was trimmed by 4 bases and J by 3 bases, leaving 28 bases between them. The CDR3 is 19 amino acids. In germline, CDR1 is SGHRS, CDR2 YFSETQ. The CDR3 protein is CASSRGSSFPGGDHTEAFF. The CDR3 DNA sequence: TGCGCCAGCAGCCGTGGTTCCAGTTTCCCGGGGGGAGATCACACTGAAGCTTTCTTT.

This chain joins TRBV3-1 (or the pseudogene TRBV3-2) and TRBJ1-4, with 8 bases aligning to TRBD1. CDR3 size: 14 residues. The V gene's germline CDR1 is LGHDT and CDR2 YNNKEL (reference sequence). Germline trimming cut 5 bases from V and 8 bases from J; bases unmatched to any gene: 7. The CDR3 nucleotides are TGTGCCAGCAGCTTGGGGACAGGCGGAGAAAAACTGTTTTTT. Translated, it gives CASSLGTGGEKLFF.

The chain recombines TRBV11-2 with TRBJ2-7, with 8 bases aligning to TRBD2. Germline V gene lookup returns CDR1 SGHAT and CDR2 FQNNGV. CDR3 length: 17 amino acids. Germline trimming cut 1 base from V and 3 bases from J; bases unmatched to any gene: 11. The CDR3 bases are TGTGCCAGCAGCTTAGGGGCCACGGCGGGGGGCCTCTACGAGCAGTACTTC. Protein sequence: CASSLGATAGGLYEQYF.

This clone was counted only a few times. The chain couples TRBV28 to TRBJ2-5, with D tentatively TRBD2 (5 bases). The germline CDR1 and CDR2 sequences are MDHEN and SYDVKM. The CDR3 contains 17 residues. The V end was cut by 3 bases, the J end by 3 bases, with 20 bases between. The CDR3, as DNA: TGTGCCAGCAGTTTTCCAAGCCTAGGGTTGCGGGAAGAGACCCAGTACTTC. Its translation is CASSFPSLGLREETQYF.

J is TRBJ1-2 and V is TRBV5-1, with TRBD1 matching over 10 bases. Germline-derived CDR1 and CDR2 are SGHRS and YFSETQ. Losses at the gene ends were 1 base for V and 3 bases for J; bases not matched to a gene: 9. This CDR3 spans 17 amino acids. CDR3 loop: CASSLFETGGDHYGYTF. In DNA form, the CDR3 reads TGCGCCAGCAGCTTGTTTGAGACAGGGGGCGATCACTATGGCTACACCTTC. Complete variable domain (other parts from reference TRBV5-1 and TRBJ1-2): KAGVTQTPRYLIKTRGQQVTLSCSPISGHRSVSWYQQTPGQGLQFLFEYFSETQRNKGNFPGRFSGRQFSNSRSEMNVSTLELGDSALYLCASSLFETGGDHYGYTFGSGTRLTVV.

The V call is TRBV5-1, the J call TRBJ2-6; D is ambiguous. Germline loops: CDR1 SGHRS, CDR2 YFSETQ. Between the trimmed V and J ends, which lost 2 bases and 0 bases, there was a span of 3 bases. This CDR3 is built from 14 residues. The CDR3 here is CASSLLSGANVLTF. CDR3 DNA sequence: TGCGCCAGCAGCTTACTCTCTGGGGCCAACGTCCTGACTTTC.

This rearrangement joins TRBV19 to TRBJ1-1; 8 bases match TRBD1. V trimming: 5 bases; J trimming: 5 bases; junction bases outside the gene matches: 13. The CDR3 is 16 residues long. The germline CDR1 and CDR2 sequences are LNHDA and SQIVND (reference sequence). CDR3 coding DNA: TGTGCCAGTAGTTCACACGAAGCGGACAGGGAAACTGAAGCTTTCTTT. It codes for CASSSHEADRETEAFF. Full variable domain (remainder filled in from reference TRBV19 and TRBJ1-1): DGGITQSPKYLFRKEGQNVTLSCEQNLNHDAMYWYRQDPGQGLRLIYYSQIVNDFQKGDIAEGYSVSREKKESFPLTVTSAQKNPTAFYLCASSSHEADRETEAFFGQGTRLTVV.

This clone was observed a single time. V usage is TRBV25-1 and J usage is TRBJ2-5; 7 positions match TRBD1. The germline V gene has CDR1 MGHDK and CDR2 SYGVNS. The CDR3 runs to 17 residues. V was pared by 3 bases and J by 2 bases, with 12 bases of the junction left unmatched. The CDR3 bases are TGTGCCAGCAGTGATGCCAGGGGGTCTCGCAGACAAGAGACCCAGTACTTC. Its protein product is CASSDARGSRRQETQYF.

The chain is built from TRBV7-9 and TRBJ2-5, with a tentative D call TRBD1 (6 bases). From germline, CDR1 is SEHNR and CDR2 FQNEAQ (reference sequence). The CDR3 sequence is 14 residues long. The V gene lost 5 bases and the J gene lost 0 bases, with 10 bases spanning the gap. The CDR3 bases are TGTGCCAGCAGCCCCGGACAGTACCAAGAGACCCAGTACTTC. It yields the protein CASSPGQYQETQYF.

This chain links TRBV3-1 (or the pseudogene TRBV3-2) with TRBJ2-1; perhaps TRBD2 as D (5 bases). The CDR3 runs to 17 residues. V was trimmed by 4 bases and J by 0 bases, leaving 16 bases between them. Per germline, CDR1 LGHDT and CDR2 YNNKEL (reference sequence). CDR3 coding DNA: TGTGCCAGCAGCCGGAACCGGGGTTATAGCTCCTACAATGAGCAGTTCTTC. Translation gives CASSRNRGYSSYNEQFF.

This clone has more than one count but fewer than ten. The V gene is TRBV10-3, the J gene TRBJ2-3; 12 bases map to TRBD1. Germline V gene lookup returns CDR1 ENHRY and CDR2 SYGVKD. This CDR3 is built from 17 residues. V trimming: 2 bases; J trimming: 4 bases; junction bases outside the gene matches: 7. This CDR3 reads CAISEGDRGRRSDTQYF. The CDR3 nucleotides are TGTGCCATCAGTGAGGGGGACAGGGGGCGCAGGTCAGATACGCAGTATTTT.

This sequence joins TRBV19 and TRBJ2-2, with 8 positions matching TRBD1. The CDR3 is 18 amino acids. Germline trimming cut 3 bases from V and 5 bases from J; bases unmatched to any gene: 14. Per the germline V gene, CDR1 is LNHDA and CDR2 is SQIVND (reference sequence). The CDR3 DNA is TGTGCCAGTAGTATGCTGGCAGGGGGCGGAATGGGTACCGGGGAGCTGTTTTTT. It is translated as CASSMLAGGGMGTGELFF.

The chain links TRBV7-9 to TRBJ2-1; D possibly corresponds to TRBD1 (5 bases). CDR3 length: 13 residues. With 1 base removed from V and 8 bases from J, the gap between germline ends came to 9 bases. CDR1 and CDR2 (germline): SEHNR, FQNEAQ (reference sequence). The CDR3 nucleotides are TGTGCCAGCAGCTTAGTCTGGGGCGATGAGCAGTTCTTC. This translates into CASSLVWGDEQFF.